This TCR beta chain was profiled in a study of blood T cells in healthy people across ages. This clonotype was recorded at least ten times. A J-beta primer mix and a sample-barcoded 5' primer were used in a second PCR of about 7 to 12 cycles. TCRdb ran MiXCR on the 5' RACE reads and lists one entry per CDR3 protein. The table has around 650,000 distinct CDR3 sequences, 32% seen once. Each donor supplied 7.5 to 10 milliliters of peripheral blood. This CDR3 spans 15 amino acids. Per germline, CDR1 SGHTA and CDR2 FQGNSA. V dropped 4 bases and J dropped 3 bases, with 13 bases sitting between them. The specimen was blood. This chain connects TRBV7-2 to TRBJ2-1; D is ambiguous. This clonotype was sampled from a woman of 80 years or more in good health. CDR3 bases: TGTGCCAGCAGCTCACCCGGTGACTTCTACAATGAGCAGTTCTTC. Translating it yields CASSSPGDFYNEQFF.